This entry describes one T cell receptor beta chain. These data are taken from a study of CD8 T cells in Susac syndrome. The trim removed 6 bases at V and 13 bases at J, leaving 9 bases unmatched. CDR3 length: 13 residues. With random hexamers, roughly 0.45 to 1 ug RNA was reverse transcribed. TCRdb independently ran MiXCR on the immunoSEQ multiplex PCR reads; one entry per CDR3 protein. The sample lists fewer than 140,000 distinct CDR3 sequences, roughly 95% seen once, with 0.41% in the top ten. The source of this sequence is a human donor with Susac syndrome. Material: CD8+ T cells from PBMCs. The rearrangement uses TRBV12-3 or TRBV12-4 and TRBJ1-6; 7 positions agree with TRBD1. Written as DNA, the CDR3 is TGTGCCAGCAGCGCGGGCAGGGGGACCCCCCTCCACTTT. Protein sequence: CASSAGRGTPLHF.